Shown below are 4 T cell receptor beta chains from a single sample sequenced in a study of blood T cells in healthy people across ages. The use of a sample-barcoded 5' primer and a J-beta primer mix characterized a second PCR of roughly 6 to 12 cycles. TCRdb ran MiXCR on the 5' RACE reads and lists one entry per CDR3 protein. The sample lists about 810,000 distinct CDR3 sequences, approximately 35% seen once, with under 15% in the top ten. Source material: blood. The receptors originated from a man aged 18 to 29 in good health.

This clonotype was picked up a small number of times. This chain uses TRBV7-2 with TRBJ1-4; unclear D gene. The CDR3 has 14 amino acids. In germline, CDR1 is SGHTA, CDR2 FQGNSA. Deletions cut 1 base from V and 7 bases from J, with 10 bases between. The CDR3 region is CASSLGSQGEKLFF. CDR3 sequence (DNA): TGTGCCAGCAGCTTAGGGTCACAAGGTGAAAAACTGTTTTTT.

The CDR3 is CAISPGQGYNEQFF. The CDR3 DNA sequence: TGTGCCATCAGCCCGGGGCAGGGGTACAATGAGCAGTTCTTC. The chain couples TRBV12-3 or TRBV12-4 to TRBJ2-1; D is possibly TRBD1 (6 bases). The length of the CDR3 is 14 residues. Trimming removed 10 bases from V and 4 bases from J, with 17 bases in between.

The V and J genes are TRBV4-1 and TRBJ1-1, with D perhaps matching TRBD1 (6 bases). CDR3 length: 15 amino acids. The V gene's germline CDR1 is MGHRA and CDR2 YSYEKL. With 0 bases removed from V and 5 bases from J, the gap between germline ends came to 13 bases. The chain's CDR3 is CASSQEPQGGTEAFF. DNA of the CDR3: TGCGCCAGCAGCCAAGAGCCACAGGGAGGTACTGAAGCTTTCTTT.

V usage is TRBV6-6 and J usage is TRBJ2-1; tentatively, D is TRBD2 (6 bases). Trimming took off 5 bases at V and 7 bases at J, with 18 bases between the two ends. CDR1 and CDR2 (germline): MNHNY, SVGAGI (reference sequence). This CDR3 is built from 15 residues. In DNA, the CDR3 is TGTGCCAGCAGTCCACGGCGGGGCCCGGGGAATGAGCAGTTCTTC. It is translated as CASSPRRGPGNEQFF.